The clone carrying this TCR beta chain was counted only a few times. This CDR3 region has 14 residues. CDR1 ENHRY and CDR2 SYGVKD come from the germline V gene. Trimming took off 3 bases at V and 0 bases at J, with 6 bases between the two ends. The data are from a study of PD-L1 blockade in urothelial cancer. Study at large: The patients had undergone anywhere from 0 to 3 prior chemotherapy regimens. Blood drawn 3 weeks (second dose) and 6 weeks after treatment start was analyzed.

The table came from immunoSEQ multiplex PCR; TCRdb's copy has only in-frame clones and leaves some out. The repertoire holds around 60,000 clones, with under 90% as singletons. Time point denoted: pretreatment peripheral blood. The gene calls are TRBV10-3 and TRBJ1-3; D gene ambiguous. Here the sequenced sample was PBMCs, taken around atezolizumab (anti-PD-L1) treatment. The receptor was derived from an older man with urothelial cancer. The CDR3 region has the DNA TGTGCCATCAGTGACAGAAGCTCTGGAAACACCATATATTTT. Amino acid sequence: CAISDRSSGNTIYF.